Given below is one TCR beta chain in context. Its antigen is still unknown. Qualities for individual bases were not recorded, and no much larger clone is one base off. This specimen belongs to a study of molecular identifiers for immune sequencing clone quantification (dated 2018 in TCRdb). With respect to the entire study: For a replicate experiment, RNA from around 20,000 or 100,000 naive CD8 T cells was divided into five aliquots, of which four were sequenced. CD8 T cells were used in a methods study to benchmark molecular-identifier clustering-based TCR repertoire sequencing (MIDCIRS) and TCR RNA copy counting. Study-wide conclusions, independent of this receptor: The naive libraries included spiked-in Jurkat TCR RNA (roughly nine copies' worth), and this Jurkat TCR RNA is not part of the donor repertoire. In CMV-specific effector cells, over 99% of molecules were held by clones above 20 RNA copies, whereas under 1% of molecules were held by such clones in naive cells. Highly expanded clone sizes could be underestimated if identical TCR molecules share a barcode. Even against a background of one million naive CD8 T cells, spiked-in Jurkat TCR RNA amounting to a single cell's worth was reported to be detectable. When barcode sub-clustering was left out, chimeric consensus sequences inflated TCR diversity, with chimeras reaching as high as 47%. Approximately 3.3 recovered TCR RNA copies per cell were obtained by modeling, versus about 10 by digital PCR, implying a capture efficiency of about 30%.

V is pruned by 2 bases and J by 1 base, leaving 12 bases of the junction without a gene match. Via the germline V gene, CDR1 is MNHEY and CDR2 SVGAGI. Spanning cysteine to phenylalanine, the CDR3 consists of 18 amino acids. Kept here is only the CDR3 DNA, which spans 54 bases and is read in frame from base 1. Libraries of naive CD8 T cells were generated from roughly 21,000 to 960,000 sorted cells, with 10%, 30% or 50% of the purified RNA used. Naive CD8 T cells were FACS-sorted as CD8+CD4-CCR7+CD45RA+ on a BD FACSAria II into RLT Plus buffer. To test detection sensitivity, Jurkat RNA equal to around 11 TCR copies was added to samples of about 19,000-1,100,000 naive CD8 T cells. CD8 T cells were enriched using RosetteSep CD8+ T Cell Enrichment Cocktail and Ficoll-Paque, and the enriched cells then underwent ACK red cell lysis. The library was generated by PCR. The run used a NextSeq 500. Preparation of bulk TCR libraries followed a previously described approach, with the TCR primers listed in Table S5. Total RNA was purified with the Qiagen AllPrep DNA/RNA kit. Before analysis, reads from multiple sequencing runs of the same library were pooled. As for how the authors treated the data: Only reads with exact TCR constant sequence were kept, trimmed to 150 nt, and grouped by their 12-nt molecular barcodes. Within each barcode group, reads were sub-clustered at a 15% Levenshtein threshold, and quality-weighted consensus sequences were built per RNA molecule. Non-functional sequences were excluded, and lower-count sequences lying one edit away from another sequence were also excluded. Barcode sub-clusters with fewer than 20% of the maximum read count were removed, based on fitting two negative binomial distributions. In TCRdb, the public reads were trimmed at Q25 with fastp and aligned with MiXCR, with productive beta chains retained. Rows matching on CDR3 protein sequence are summarized as one entry with the most common DNA and genes. Here the V and J calls rest on TCRdb's processing, not on the authors' analysis. The sample profile shows over 550,000 distinct CDR3 sequences; about 25% of them were found once. The ten largest clones represent approximately 0.75% of the sample.

This receptor was obtained from a human donor in good health. Some libraries in this study had Jurkat cell RNA spiked in. Source material: naive CD8+ T cells from blood, with Jurkat cell RNA spiked in. This sample's cell subset or site label indicates: FACS-sorted CD8+CD4-CCR7+CD45RA+ naive T cells. The chain is encoded by TRBV6-5 joined to TRBJ1-1, with TRBD1 identical over 8 junction bases. The nucleotide sequence reads as follows: TGTGCCAGCAGTTACGGGTCAGGGGGCGACTTGAAGAACACTGAAGCTTTCTTT. It translates as CASSYGSGGDLKNTEAFF.